The 18 T cell receptor beta chains below come from one sample, sequenced in a study of blood T cell repertoires in COVID-19. Clones were read by immunoSEQ multiplex PCR, and TCRdb kept only the in-frame ones, dropping some. The sample shows around 170,000 clones, approximately 87% of them seen only once. The sample taken for sequencing was peripheral blood. These receptors came from a woman between 70 and 85 years old with acute or convalescent COVID-19.

The genes are TRBV28 and TRBJ2-3, with TRBD1 matching over 11 bases. The junction had 2 bases not matched to a gene; V was cut back by 6 bases and J by 6 bases. CDR1 and CDR2 from the germline V gene are MDHEN and SYDVKM. CDR3 length: 13 amino acids. CDR3 nucleotide sequence: TGTGCCAGCAGCTGGGACAGGGGGGATACGCAGTATTTT. Translated: CASSWDRGDTQYF.

This rearrangement joins TRBV28 to TRBJ1-5; 9 bases line up with TRBD1. Germline values: CDR1 MDHEN, CDR2 SYDVKM. The CDR3 sequence is 14 residues long. Trimming cost V 5 bases and J 5 bases; bases outside gene matches: 4. CDR3 sequence reads: CASSGTGRDQPQHF. In DNA, the CDR3 is TGTGCCAGCAGTGGGACAGGGAGGGATCAGCCCCAGCATTTT.

The J gene is TRBJ2-5, the V gene TRBV9; 10 bases map to TRBD1. Germline assignment: CDR1 SGDLS and CDR2 YYNGEE. After removal of 0 bases from V and 2 bases from J, the junction contained 1 base not matched to a gene. The CDR3 has 15 residues. The CDR3: CASSVGTGGQETQYF. CDR3 bases: TGTGCCAGCAGCGTAGGGACAGGGGGACAAGAGACCCAGTACTTC.

This clone showed up just a few times. V usage is TRBV30 and J usage is TRBJ1-6; 7 nucleotides match TRBD1. CDR1 and CDR2 (germline): GTSNPN, SVGIG (reference sequence). J gave up 4 bases and V 2 bases, and 8 bases lay outside the gene matches. This CDR3 contains 16 residues. The CDR3 DNA reads TGTGCCTGGAGTAGTTTCAGGGGGAAATATAATTCACCCCTCCACTTT. Its protein product is CAWSSFRGKYNSPLHF.

The V and J genes are TRBV28 and TRBJ1-5, with TRBD1 identical over 8 bases. The CDR3 has 16 amino acids. The junction had 7 bases not matched to a gene; V was cut back by 6 bases and J by 0 bases. Germline V CDR1 and CDR2: MDHEN, SYDVKM. The CDR3 nucleotides read TGTGCCAGCAGAAGCCCAGGGGGCCTTAGCAATCAGCCCCAGCATTTT. The encoded protein is CASRSPGGLSNQPQHF.

This rearrangement joins TRBV28 to TRBJ1-5, with 7 positions matching TRBD1. The germline V gene has CDR1 MDHEN and CDR2 SYDVKM. This CDR3 contains 15 residues. V was pared by 3 bases and J by 3 bases, with 5 bases of the junction left unmatched. The DNA for the CDR3 is TGTGCCAGCAGTTTGCGACAGGGCTACAATCAGCCCCAGCATTTT. This codes for CASSLRQGYNQPQHF.

The chain uses TRBV5-1 and TRBJ2-1; D might be TRBD2 (6 bases). This CDR3 comprises 15 residues. Germline CDR1 is SGHRS and CDR2 is YFSETQ. Trimming cost V 0 bases and J 6 bases, with 13 bases left between them. CDR3 loop: CASSLAHVGGNEQFF. CDR3 nucleotides: TGCGCCAGCAGCTTGGCCCATGTCGGGGGCAATGAGCAGTTCTTC.

This sequence joins TRBV19 and TRBJ1-1; no firm D call. Germline CDR1 is LNHDA and CDR2 is SQIVND (reference sequence). V was clipped by 1 base and J by 1 base, with 25 bases between them. This CDR3 contains 20 residues. The CDR3 region has the DNA TGTGCCAGTAGTATAGCTCTCTTTCGAGGTGCAGAGATTAGGAACACTGAAGCTTTCTTT. Protein: CASSIALFRGAEIRNTEAFF.

The chain couples TRBV27 to TRBJ2-3, with 12 bases aligning to TRBD2. Looked up from germline, CDR1 is MNHEY and CDR2 is SMNVEV (reference sequence). CDR3 length: 19 amino acids. Trimming took 1 base from V and 4 from J; bases not matched to a gene: 12. The CDR3 DNA follows: TGTGCCAGCAGTTTATACGACCCTTGGACTAGCGGGACCTCAGATACGCAGTATTTT. This sequence encodes CASSLYDPWTSGTSDTQYF.

The gene calls are TRBV7-2 and TRBJ1-6, with D possibly being TRBD1 (6 bases). Trimming took off 2 bases at V and 6 bases at J, with 11 bases between the two ends. This CDR3 spans 15 amino acids. Germline loops: CDR1 SGHTA, CDR2 FQGNSA. Here the CDR3 DNA reads TGTGCCAGCAGCTTACAGGGGACGAGTAATTCACCCCTCCACTTT. The encoded protein is CASSLQGTSNSPLHF.

DNA of the CDR3: TGCGCCAGCAGCGACAGGGTAAACTCTGGAAACACCATATATTTT. Translated: CASSDRVNSGNTIYF. The chain has TRBV4-3 and TRBJ1-3; 7 nucleotides line up with TRBD1. Germline values: CDR1 LGHNA, CDR2 YSLEER. This CDR3 region has 15 residues. The V and J ends lost 5 bases and 0 bases, in that order; junction bases with no gene match: 4.

The chain is built from TRBV11-2 and TRBJ2-7; TRBD1 matches 7 bases. CDR1 and CDR2 (germline): SGHAT, FQNNGV. The CDR3 length is 11 residues. V lost 5 bases to trimming and J lost 12 bases; unmatched junction nucleotides: 7. Here the CDR3 reads CASSHRTGLYF. DNA for the CDR3: TGTGCCAGCAGCCATCGGACAGGTCTGTACTTC.

V is TRBV4-2 and J is TRBJ1-5; possible D gene TRBD1, 6 bases. The germline V gene encodes CDR1 LGHNA and CDR2 YNFKEQ. The CDR3 is 15 residues long. Trimming left V 1 base short and J 2 bases short, with 9 bases between. The CDR3 sequence: CASSQVTGGNQPQHF. CDR3 in DNA: TGTGCCAGCAGCCAAGTGACAGGCGGCAATCAGCCCCAGCATTTT.

This chain uses TRBV9 with TRBJ2-5; D may be TRBD2 (7 bases). Between the trimmed V and J ends, which lost 4 bases and 8 bases, there was a span of 21 bases. CDR3 length: 15 amino acids. Germline CDR1 and CDR2: SGDLS and YYNGEE. The chain's CDR3 is CASSPGGTQGTTQYF. The CDR3, as DNA: TGTGCCAGCAGCCCCGGGGGGACACAGGGTACCACCCAGTACTTC.

V usage is TRBV2 and J usage is TRBJ1-2, with 7 bases that match TRBD1. V shed 5 bases, J shed 8 bases, and the junction held 5 bases outside the gene matches. CDR3 size: 12 residues. CDR1 SNHLY and CDR2 FYNNEI come from the germline V gene. The CDR3, as DNA: TGTGCCAGCAGTAAAAGACAGGGAGGCTACACCTTC. It specifies CASSKRQGGYTF.

The gene calls are TRBV11-2 and TRBJ2-7; perhaps TRBD2 as D (6 bases). V was pared by 5 bases and J by 0 bases, with 11 bases between. The CDR3 runs to 14 residues. In germline, CDR1 is SGHAT, CDR2 FQNNGV. The CDR3 DNA reads TGTGCCAGCAGCGCTACCGGGAGCTCCTACGAGCAGTACTTC. It codes for CASSATGSSYEQYF.

This clone came up many times. The chain uses TRBV7-9 and TRBJ1-1; D is unclear. The V end lost 1 base, the J end lost 0 bases, and 3 bases lay between the germline ends. The germline CDR1 and CDR2 sequences are SEHNR and FQNEAQ (reference sequence). The CDR3 consists of 13 residues. This CDR3 reads CASSLDMNTEAFF. The DNA for the CDR3 is TGTGCCAGCAGCTTAGATATGAACACTGAAGCTTTCTTT.

The chain recombines TRBV14 with TRBJ1-2; 8 bases are shared with TRBD1. Trimming cost V 1 base and J 5 bases; bases outside gene matches: 6. CDR3 length: 15 residues. CDR1 and CDR2 (germline): SGHDN, FVKESK. This CDR3 is CASSQGRGQGYGYTF. Here the CDR3 DNA reads TGTGCCAGCAGCCAAGGACGCGGACAGGGATATGGCTACACCTTC. The full variable domain, with the rest looked up from reference TRBV14 and TRBJ1-2, is EAGVTQFPSHSVIEKGQTVTLRCDPISGHDNLYWYRRVMGKEIKFLLHFVKESKQDESGMPNNRFLAERTGGTYSTLKVQPAELEDSGVYFCASSQGRGQGYGYTFGSGTRLTVV.